A selection of T cell receptor beta chains follows, all from one sample in a study of blood T cell repertoires in COVID-19. Profiled with immunoSEQ multiplex PCR; TCRdb holds only in-frame clones, not every one. Here the sample spans roughly 200,000 clones, about 84% being singletons. The specimen was peripheral blood. The receptors originated from an elderly woman with COVID-19, enrolled during active disease. Each CDR3 is given with its conserved first and last residue. The D gene is left open where the match is weak. Size values are once, few and many counts, or a class for expanded clones, and some rows have none.

J	V	D	size	DNA	CDR3
TRBJ1-2	TRBV5-4	-	once	TGTGCCAGCAGCCCCGACAGGTTCTCTGGCTACACCTTC	CASSPDRFSGYTF
TRBJ2-7	TRBV20-1	-	-	TGCAGTGCTAGTGGGCTAGTTCGGGGAATTTACGAGCAGTACTTC	CSASGLVRGIYEQYF
TRBJ1-5	TRBV5-5	-	-	TGTGCCAGCAGCTTGGCAGGGAATCAGCCCCAGCATTTT	CASSLAGNQPQHF
TRBJ1-1	TRBV28	TRBD1	-	TGTGCCAGCAGGCGCCAGGGGGGTCCTGAAGCTTTCTTT	CASRRQGGPEAFF
TRBJ2-3	TRBV9	TRBD2	-	TGTGCCAGCAGCGTAGGGGCGGGAGAAACAGATACGCAGTATTTT	CASSVGAGETDTQYF
TRBJ1-2	TRBV4-1	-	few	TGCGCCAGCAGCCAAGATAGAGCTAACTATGGCTACACCTTC	CASSQDRANYGYTF
TRBJ1-4	TRBV5-1	TRBD1	-	TGCGCCAGCAGCACCGGGACAGGGGGTGAAAAACTGTTTTTT	CASSTGTGGEKLFF
TRBJ2-1	TRBV19	TRBD2	-	TGTGCCAGTACCGTTAGCGGGAGGGTAGTAGGGGAGCAGTTCTTC	CASTVSGRVVGEQFF
TRBJ2-2	TRBV7-3	-	once	TGTGCCAGCAGTTGGGGCGAGAACACCGGGGAGCTGTTTTTT	CASSWGENTGELFF
TRBJ2-3	TRBV7-7	TRBD2	-	TGTGCTAGCAGCCAAACCCCCCCAGGACTAGCGACTAGCACAGATACGCAGTATTTT	CASSQTPPGLATSTDTQYF
TRBJ2-3	TRBV5-8	-	-	TGTGCCAGCAGCCCGGCCCGGGTTTACGCAGATACGCAGTATTTT	CASSPARVYADTQYF
TRBJ1-4	TRBV5-1	-	-	TGCGCCAGCAGCTTGAATAGGGGAAATGAAAAACTGTTTTTT	CASSLNRGNEKLFF
TRBJ2-7	TRBV28	TRBD2	-	TGTGCCAGCAGTTCGACTAGCGGGAAGGCGAATGACGAGCAGTACTTC	CASSSTSGKANDEQYF
TRBJ2-2	TRBV18	-	-	TGTGCCAGCTCACCACGTACCCAAACAGCCACCGGGGAGCTGTTTTTT	CASSPRTQTATGELFF
TRBJ1-6	TRBV5-4	-	-	TGTGCCAGCAGCTTGGCCAGGGGTAACTCACCCCTCCACTTT	CASSLARGNSPLHF
TRBJ1-4	TRBV5-1	-	-	TGCGCCAGCAGCTTGAATCCCGTTGCAACTAATGAAAAACTGTTTTTT	CASSLNPVATNEKLFF
TRBJ1-2	TRBV6-1	TRBD1	-	TGTGCCAGCAGTGATGGGGACAGGGGGGTTGCTGACTACACCTTC	CASSDGDRGVADYTF
TRBJ2-7	TRBV9	TRBD1	-	TGTGCCAGCAGCCAATCCGGGACAGAGCTCAACGAGCAGTACTTC	CASSQSGTELNEQYF
TRBJ2-2	TRBV5-1	-	once	TGCGCCAGCAGCTTGGTATCGGGGGAGCTGTTTTTT	CASSLVSGELFF
TRBJ2-1	TRBV24-1	TRBD2	-	TGTGCCACCAGCCCTAGCGGGGGACCCAATGAGCAGTTCTTC	CATSPSGGPNEQFF
TRBJ1-2	TRBV5-8	TRBD1	-	TGTGCCAGTGGGACAGGGGTTGGGGGCAACTATGGCTACACCTTC	CASGTGVGGNYGYTF
TRBJ1-2	TRBV5-1	TRBD1	-	TGCGCCAGCAGCTCACCGGGACAGGGGGCCGCTCGGGGCTACACCTTC	CASSSPGQGAARGYTF
TRBJ2-2	TRBV4-2	-	-	TGTGCCAGCAGCCAAGATTTCGGGTCCCTCGTCGGGGAGCTGTTTTTT	CASSQDFGSLVGELFF
TRBJ1-3	TRBV5-1	-	-	TGCGCCACCTCGGGAGGCAGCTCTGGAAACACCATATATTTT	CATSGGSSGNTIYF
TRBJ2-1	TRBV7-3	TRBD2	-	TGTGCCAGCAGCCCATTAGGGAGACTAGCGGGGGATCACAATGAGCAGTTCTTC	CASSPLGRLAGDHNEQFF
TRBJ2-1	TRBV28	TRBD2	-	TGTGCCTATGGGGGACTAGCGGGCAATGAGCAGTTCTTC	CAYGGLAGNEQFF
TRBJ1-3	TRBV4-1	-	-	TGCGCCAGCAGCCGTCCGCAGGGCACTGGAAACACCATATATTTT	CASSRPQGTGNTIYF
TRBJ2-7	TRBV5-1	-	-	TGCGCCAGCAGCTCCGGGGACTCCTACGAGCAGTACTTC	CASSSGDSYEQYF
TRBJ1-5	TRBV28	-	-	TGTGCCAGCACCTCCGGGGGGAACCTTCGCGGGGCCCAGCATTTT	CASTSGGNLRGAQHF
TRBJ2-2	TRBV10-3	-	-	TGTGCCACAAGGACTGGGGGGACCGGGGAGCTGTTTTTT	CATRTGGTGELFF
TRBJ1-6	TRBV19	-	-	TGTGCCAGTAGTATTAGTAGCACGAGGATTAATTCACCCCTCCACTTT	CASSISSTRINSPLHF
TRBJ2-3	TRBV11-2	-	-	TGTGCCAGCAGCTTCGGCACAGATACGCAGTATTTT	CASSFGTDTQYF
TRBJ2-7	TRBV24-1	-	-	TGTGCCACCAGTGATTTCGAACGGAGGTACTTC	CATSDFERRYF
TRBJ1-3	TRBV13	-	-	TGTGCCAGCAGCGAGTATATGCGGGAAATCTCTGGAAACACCATATATTTT	CASSEYMREISGNTIYF
TRBJ1-1	TRBV20-1	-	-	TGCAGTGCGGCAAACACTGAAGCTTTCTTT	CSAANTEAFF
TRBJ1-2	TRBV3-1/TRBV3-2	TRBD1	-	TGTGCCAGCAGCTCCGGGACAGGGCGTTATGGCTACACCTTC	CASSSGTGRYGYTF
TRBJ1-5	TRBV6-5	-	-	TGTGCCAGCAGTTACTCGTCAGGGTATGGTCAGCCCCAGCATTTT	CASSYSSGYGQPQHF
TRBJ1-1	TRBV5-4	-	-	TGTGCCAGCAGCTCACCGACACCTGACCCACCTGAAGCTTTCTTT	CASSSPTPDPPEAFF
TRBJ1-2	TRBV20-1	-	-	TGCAGTGCTCGGGTCAGCTATGGCTACACCTTC	CSARVSYGYTF
TRBJ2-5	TRBV19	TRBD1	-	TGTGCCAGTAGTCCCCGGGACAGGGGGGAGACCCAGTACTTC	CASSPRDRGETQYF
TRBJ1-5	TRBV7-2	-	-	TGTGCCAGCAGCTTAGGAGGGAGTAGCAATCAGCCCCAGCATTTT	CASSLGGSSNQPQHF
TRBJ1-4	TRBV2	TRBD1	many	TGTGCCGGACGACAGGGGTCGGGTGAAAAACTGTTTTTT	CAGRQGSGEKLFF
TRBJ1-2	TRBV15	-	-	TGTGCCACCAGCACCGGGGGGGCCAGGGGCCAAAGCTACACCTTC	CATSTGGARGQSYTF
TRBJ2-1	TRBV7-6	TRBD2	-	TGTGCCAGCAGCCCAACTAGCGGGAGGTCGGGAGAGCAGTTCTTC	CASSPTSGRSGEQFF
TRBJ1-2	TRBV4-1	TRBD1	-	TGCGCCAGCAGCCAACCGACGGGCAGGGGGCGTCACTATGGCTACACCTTC	CASSQPTGRGRHYGYTF
TRBJ1-2	TRBV7-9	-	-	TGTGCCAGCAGCTTTGGGGAGAGCTACACCTTC	CASSFGESYTF
TRBJ1-4	TRBV21-1	-	-	TGTGCCAGCTCTAAGAGGGGGGGATATGAAAAACTGTTTTTT	CASSKRGGYEKLFF
TRBJ1-3	TRBV3-1/TRBV3-2	-	-	TGTGCCAGCAGCCAGAGGAGTAGTGACACCATATATTTT	CASSQRSSDTIYF
TRBJ2-2	TRBV5-1	-	-	TGCGCCAGCAGCTTGGTAGTTGGGGGCAGGGCGAACACCGGGGAGCTGTTTTTT	CASSLVVGGRANTGELFF
TRBJ2-7	TRBV5-1	-	-	TGCGCCAGCAGCAGCGACGGTAACTCCTACGAGCAGTACTTC	CASSSDGNSYEQYF
TRBJ2-1	TRBV9	-	-	TGTGCCAGCAGTCCCGAGGTGGGGGCTGGTGAGCAGTTCTTC	CASSPEVGAGEQFF
TRBJ1-6	TRBV3-1/TRBV3-2	-	-	TGTGCCAGCAGCCACCGACAGCTTGGCTCCTATAATTCACCCCTCCACTTT	CASSHRQLGSYNSPLHF
TRBJ2-1	TRBV2	-	-	TGTGCCAGCAGTGACAGATCCTCCAGGGGTGAGCAGTTCTTC	CASSDRSSRGEQFF